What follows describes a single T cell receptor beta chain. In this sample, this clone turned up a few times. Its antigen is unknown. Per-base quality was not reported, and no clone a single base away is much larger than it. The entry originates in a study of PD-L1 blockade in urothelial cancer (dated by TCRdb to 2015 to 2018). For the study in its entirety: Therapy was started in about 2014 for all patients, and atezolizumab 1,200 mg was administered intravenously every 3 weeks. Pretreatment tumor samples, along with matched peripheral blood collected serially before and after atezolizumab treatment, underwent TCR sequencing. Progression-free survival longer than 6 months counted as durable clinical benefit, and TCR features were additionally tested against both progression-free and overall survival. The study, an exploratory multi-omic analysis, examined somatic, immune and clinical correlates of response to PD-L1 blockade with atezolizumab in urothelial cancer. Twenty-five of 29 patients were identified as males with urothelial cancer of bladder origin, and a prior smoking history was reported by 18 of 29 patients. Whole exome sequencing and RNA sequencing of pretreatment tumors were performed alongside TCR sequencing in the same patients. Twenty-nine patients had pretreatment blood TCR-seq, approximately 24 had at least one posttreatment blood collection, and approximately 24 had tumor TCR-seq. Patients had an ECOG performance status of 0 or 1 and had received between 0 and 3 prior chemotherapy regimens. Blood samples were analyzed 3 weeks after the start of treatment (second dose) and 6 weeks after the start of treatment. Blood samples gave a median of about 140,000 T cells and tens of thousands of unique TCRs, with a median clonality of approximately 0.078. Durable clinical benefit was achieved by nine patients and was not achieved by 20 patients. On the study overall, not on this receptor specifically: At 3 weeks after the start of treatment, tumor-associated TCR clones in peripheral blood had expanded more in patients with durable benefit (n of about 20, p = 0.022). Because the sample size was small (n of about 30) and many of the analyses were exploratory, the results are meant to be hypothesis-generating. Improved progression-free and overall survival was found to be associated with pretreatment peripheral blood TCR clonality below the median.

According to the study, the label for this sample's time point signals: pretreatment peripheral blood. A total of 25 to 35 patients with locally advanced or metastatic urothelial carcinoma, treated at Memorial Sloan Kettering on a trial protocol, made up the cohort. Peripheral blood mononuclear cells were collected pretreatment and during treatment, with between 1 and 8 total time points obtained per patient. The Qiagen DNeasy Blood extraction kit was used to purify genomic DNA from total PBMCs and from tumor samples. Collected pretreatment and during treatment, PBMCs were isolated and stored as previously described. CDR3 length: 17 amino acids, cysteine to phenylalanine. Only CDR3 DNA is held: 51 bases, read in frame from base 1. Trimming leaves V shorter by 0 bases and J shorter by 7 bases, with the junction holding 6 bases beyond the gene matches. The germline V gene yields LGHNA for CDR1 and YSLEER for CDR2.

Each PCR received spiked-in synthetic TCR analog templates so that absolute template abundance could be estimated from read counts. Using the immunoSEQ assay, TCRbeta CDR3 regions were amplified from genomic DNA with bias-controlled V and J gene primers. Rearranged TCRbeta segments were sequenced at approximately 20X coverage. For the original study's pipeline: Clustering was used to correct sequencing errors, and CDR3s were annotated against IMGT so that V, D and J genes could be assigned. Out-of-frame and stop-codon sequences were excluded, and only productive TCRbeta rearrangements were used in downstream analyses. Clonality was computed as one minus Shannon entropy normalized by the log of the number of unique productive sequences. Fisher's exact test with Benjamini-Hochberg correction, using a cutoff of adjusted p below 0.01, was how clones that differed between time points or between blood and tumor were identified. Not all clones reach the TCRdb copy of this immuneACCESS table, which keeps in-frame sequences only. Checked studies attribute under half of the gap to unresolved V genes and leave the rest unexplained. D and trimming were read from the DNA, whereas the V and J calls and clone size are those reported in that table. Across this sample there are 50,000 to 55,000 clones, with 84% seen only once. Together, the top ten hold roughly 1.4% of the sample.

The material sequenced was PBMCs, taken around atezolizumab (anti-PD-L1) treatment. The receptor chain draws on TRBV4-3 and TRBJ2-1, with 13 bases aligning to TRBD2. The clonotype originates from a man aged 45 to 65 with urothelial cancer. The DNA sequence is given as TGCGCCAGCAGCCAAGAGGGACTAGCGGGGTTGGGTAATGAGCAGTTCTTC. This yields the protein CASSQEGLAGLGNEQFF.